This T cell receptor beta chain was sequenced during a study of T cells in Graves' hyperthyroidism and ophthalmopathy. Broader study findings: Ophthalmopathy stood apart from stable hyperthyroidism in a 13 V-J model.

For this clonotype: Its antigen is currently unknown. The junction departs from the called germline gene at one end, perhaps through a read error.

CDR1 and CDR2 (germline): MDHEN, SYDVKM. There are 13 residues in the CDR3. In making diagnoses, clinical symptoms, serum thyroxine and TRAb, thyroid ultrasound and orbital computed tomography were all used. Researchers took RNA transcripts and amplified the TCR beta CDR3 regions from them. HTBI primers were used for first-round RT-PCR of the TCR CDR3. Each CDR3 protein gets one entry after TCRdb re-called the multiplex PCR reads with MiXCR. Of hundreds of thousands of distinct CDR3 sequences in the sample, roughly 15% are singletons; the top ten hold under 15%. This clonotype was obtained from a woman aged 45-59 years with Graves' ophthalmopathy. The rearrangement uses TRBV28 and TRBJ2-4, with a weak D call TRBD2 (5 bases). Sequencing input: blood. The DNA for the CDR3 is TGTGCCACCTCAAACACGGACTGGAATAATATGCACTTC. Translation: CATSNTDWNNMHF.